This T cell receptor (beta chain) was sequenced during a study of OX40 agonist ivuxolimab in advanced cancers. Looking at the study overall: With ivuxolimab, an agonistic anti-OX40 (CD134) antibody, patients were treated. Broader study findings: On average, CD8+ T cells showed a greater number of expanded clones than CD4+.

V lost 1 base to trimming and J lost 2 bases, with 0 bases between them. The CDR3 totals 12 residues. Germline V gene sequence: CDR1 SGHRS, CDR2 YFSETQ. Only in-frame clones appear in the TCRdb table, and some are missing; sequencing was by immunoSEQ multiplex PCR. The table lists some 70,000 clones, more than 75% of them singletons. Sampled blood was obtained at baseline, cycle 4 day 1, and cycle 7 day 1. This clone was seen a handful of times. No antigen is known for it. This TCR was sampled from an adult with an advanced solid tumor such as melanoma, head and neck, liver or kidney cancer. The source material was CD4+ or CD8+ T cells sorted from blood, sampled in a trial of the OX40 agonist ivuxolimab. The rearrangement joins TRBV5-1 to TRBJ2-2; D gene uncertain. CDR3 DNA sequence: TGCGCCAGCAGCTTGAACACCGGGGAGCTGTTTTTT. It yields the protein CASSLNTGELFF.